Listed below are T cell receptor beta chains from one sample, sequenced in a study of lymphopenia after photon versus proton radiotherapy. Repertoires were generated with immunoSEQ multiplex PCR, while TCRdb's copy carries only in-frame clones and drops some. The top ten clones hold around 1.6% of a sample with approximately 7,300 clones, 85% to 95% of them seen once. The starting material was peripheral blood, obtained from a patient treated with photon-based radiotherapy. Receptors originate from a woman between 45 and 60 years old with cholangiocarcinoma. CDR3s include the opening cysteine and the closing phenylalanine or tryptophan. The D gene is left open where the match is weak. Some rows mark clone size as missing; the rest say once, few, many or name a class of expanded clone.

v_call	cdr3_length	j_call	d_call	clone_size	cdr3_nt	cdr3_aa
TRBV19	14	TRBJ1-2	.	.	TGTGCCAGTAGTGGGGGCAGGGCCTCCTATGGCTACACCTTC	CASSGGRASYGYTF
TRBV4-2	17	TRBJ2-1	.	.	TGTGCCAGCAGCCAAGAGCGGCCCCCCGCGATTTACAATGAGCAGTTCTTC	CASSQERPPAIYNEQFF
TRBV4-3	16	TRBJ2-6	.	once	TGCGCCAGCAGTCTGGGGGGATCGTCTGGGGCCAACGTCCTGACTTTC	CASSLGGSSGANVLTF
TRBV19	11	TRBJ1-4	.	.	TGTGCCAGTAGTTTTTTTGAAAAACTGTTTTTT	CASSFFEKLFF
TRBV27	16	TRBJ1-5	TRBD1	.	TGTGCCAGCAGTTTATCGACAGGGGGCATATCTCAGCCCCAGCATTTT	CASSLSTGGISQPQHF
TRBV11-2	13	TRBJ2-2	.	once	TGTGCCAGCAGTCAGGACCGCACCGGGGAGCTGTTTTTT	CASSQDRTGELFF
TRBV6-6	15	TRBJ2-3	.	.	TGTGCCAGCAGCCGAGTGGCGGACTCCACAGATACGCAGTATTTT	CASSRVADSTDTQYF
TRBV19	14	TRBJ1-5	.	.	TGTGCCAGTAGTATGTGGGGGGCAGGTCAGCCCCAGCATTTT	CASSMWGAGQPQHF
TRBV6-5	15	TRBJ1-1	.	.	TGTGCCAGCAACCCTCCGATGGCGGGGCTCACTGAAGCTTTCTTT	CASNPPMAGLTEAFF
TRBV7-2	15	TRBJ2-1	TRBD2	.	TGTGCCAGCAGCCTAGCGGGGGGGCCCTACAATGAGCAGTTCTTC	CASSLAGGPYNEQFF
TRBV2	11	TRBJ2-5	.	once	TGTGCCCGCCGGAGGGGAGAGACCCAGTACTTC	CARRRGETQYF
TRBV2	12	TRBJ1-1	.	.	TGTGCCAGCGCGCAGGGTTCTTTTAGAGCTTTCTTT	CASAQGSFRAFF
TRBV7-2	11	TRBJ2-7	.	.	TGTGCCAGCACCCCCGGAGGGGAGCAGTACTTC	CASTPGGEQYF
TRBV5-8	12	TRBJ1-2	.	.	TGTGCCAGCAGCTTAGGAAGGGCTGGCTACACCTTC	CASSLGRAGYTF
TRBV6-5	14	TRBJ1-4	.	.	TGTGCCAGCAGTTACGGGCAGGCAGACGTAAAACTGTTTTTT	CASSYGQADVKLFF
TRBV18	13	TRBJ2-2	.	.	TGTGCCAGCTCACCATTATGGGACGGGGAGCTGTTTTTT	CASSPLWDGELFF
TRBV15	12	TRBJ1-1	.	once	TGTGCCTCTGGCCTCAGGTTCTCTGAAGCTTTCTTT	CASGLRFSEAFF
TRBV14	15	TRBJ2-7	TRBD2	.	TGTGCCAGCAGCCTGAGACTAGCGGGGGCCTACGAGCAGTACTTC	CASSLRLAGAYEQYF
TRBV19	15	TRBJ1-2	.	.	TGTGCCAGTAGTATCCAAGGGCCGTTTAACTATGGCTACACCTTC	CASSIQGPFNYGYTF
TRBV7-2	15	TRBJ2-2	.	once	TGTGCCAGCAGCTTAAGCCAGACGAACACCGGGGAGCTGTTTTTT	CASSLSQTNTGELFF
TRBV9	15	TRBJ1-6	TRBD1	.	TGTGCCAGCAGCGTATCTGACAGGGGGAATTCACCCCTCCACTTT	CASSVSDRGNSPLHF
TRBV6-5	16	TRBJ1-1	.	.	TGTGCCAGCAGTTACTCGAGCCTGAGACCGAACACTGAAGCTTTCTTT	CASSYSSLRPNTEAFF
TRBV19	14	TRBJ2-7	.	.	TGTGCCAGTAGTATAGCAGATGGGTCCTACGAGCAGTACTTC	CASSIADGSYEQYF
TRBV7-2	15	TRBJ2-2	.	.	TGTGCCAGCAGTCTGGGACGGACCAACACCGGGGAGCTGTTTTTT	CASSLGRTNTGELFF
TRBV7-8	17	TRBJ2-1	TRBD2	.	TGTGCCAGCAGCTCCAACCCAGCGGGGAGCTCCTACAATGAGCAGTTCTTC	CASSSNPAGSSYNEQFF
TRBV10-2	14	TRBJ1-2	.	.	TGCGCCAGCAGTGATTCCAAGGCCTACTATGGCTACACCTTC	CASSDSKAYYGYTF
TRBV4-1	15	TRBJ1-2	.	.	TGCGCCAGCAGCCAAGAAAGGCCCGGGTCGATGGGCTACACCTTC	CASSQERPGSMGYTF
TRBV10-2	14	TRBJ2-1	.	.	TGCGCCAGCAGTGAGTGGGCCGGGGGAGGTGAGCAGTTCTTC	CASSEWAGGGEQFF
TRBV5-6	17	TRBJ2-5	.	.	TGTGCCAGCAGCTTGGGTCGCTGGGGGGCGGATGGGGAGACCCAGTACTTC	CASSLGRWGADGETQYF
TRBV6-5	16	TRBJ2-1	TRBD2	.	TGTGCCAGCAGTTACTCGGGGACTAGCGGCTTAAATGAGCAGTTCTTC	CASSYSGTSGLNEQFF
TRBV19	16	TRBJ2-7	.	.	TGTGCCAGTAGTCCACATGGGGCAGATAGCTCCTACGAGCAGTACTTC	CASSPHGADSSYEQYF
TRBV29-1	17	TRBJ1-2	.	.	TGCAGCGTTGAAGCGTACTTCTATGAGAACCTTAACTATGGCTACACCTTC	CSVEAYFYENLNYGYTF
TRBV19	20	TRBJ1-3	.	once	TGTGCCAGTAGTTCGCTCCGGGTCCTAAAATTTGAAACAGCTGGAAACACCATATATTTT	CASSSLRVLKFETAGNTIYF
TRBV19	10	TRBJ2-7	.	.	TGTGCCAGTGTGATGAACGAGCAGTACTTC	CASVMNEQYF
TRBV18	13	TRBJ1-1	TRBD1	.	TGTGCCAGTTTTCTAACAGGGGGCACTGAAGCTTTCTTT	CASFLTGGTEAFF
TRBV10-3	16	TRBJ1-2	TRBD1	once	TGTGCCATCAGTGAGTCGAAACAGGGGTACGGCTATGGCTACACCTTC	CAISESKQGYGYGYTF
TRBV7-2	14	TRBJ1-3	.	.	TGTGCCAGCAGCTTAGGCCTCCCCGGTGACACCATATATTTT	CASSLGLPGDTIYF
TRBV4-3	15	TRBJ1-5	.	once	TGCGCCAGCAGCCAAGCGGTGGGGGTTTTACAGCCCCAGCATTTT	CASSQAVGVLQPQHF
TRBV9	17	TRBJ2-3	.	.	TGTGCCAGCAGCGTAGGGTGGAGAACAGGGAGCACAGATACGCAGTATTTT	CASSVGWRTGSTDTQYF
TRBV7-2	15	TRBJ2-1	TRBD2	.	TGTGCCAGCAGCCGAGACGGGGGGGCCGACAGTGAGCAGTTCTTC	CASSRDGGADSEQFF
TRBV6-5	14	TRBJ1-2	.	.	TGTGCCAGCAGTTGGAAGGGCACCGGCAGCGGCTACACCTTC	CASSWKGTGSGYTF
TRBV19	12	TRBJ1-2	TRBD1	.	TGTGCCAGCCACAGGGGAGGCTATGGCTACACCTTC	CASHRGGYGYTF
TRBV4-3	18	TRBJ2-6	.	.	TGCGCCAGCAGCCACCGGTGGGGTGGGGTTGCTGGGGCCAACGTCCTGACTTTC	CASSHRWGGVAGANVLTF
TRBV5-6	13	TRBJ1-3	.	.	TGTGCCAGCAGCTTGCCCTCTGGAAACACCATATATTTT	CASSLPSGNTIYF
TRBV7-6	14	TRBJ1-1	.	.	TGTGCCAGCAGCTTAGAGGGGGGGAACACTGAAGCTTTCTTT	CASSLEGGNTEAFF
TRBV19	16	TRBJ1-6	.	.	TGTGCCAGTAGTGCCAAGTCCGGGACCCGAGGGGAACCCCTCCACTTT	CASSAKSGTRGEPLHF
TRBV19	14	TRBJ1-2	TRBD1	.	TGTGCCAGTAGCCCACGACAGGGAGTGAGGGGCTACACCTTC	CASSPRQGVRGYTF
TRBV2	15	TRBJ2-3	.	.	TGTGCCAGCAGCGAGGGACTGGGTAGCACAGATACGCAGTATTTT	CASSEGLGSTDTQYF
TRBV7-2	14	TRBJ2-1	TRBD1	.	TGTGCCAGCAGCCTAGGGACAGGGGGGGATGAGCAGTTCTTC	CASSLGTGGDEQFF
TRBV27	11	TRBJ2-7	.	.	TGTGCCAGCAGCCTGGGTGTCCAGCAGTACTTC	CASSLGVQQYF
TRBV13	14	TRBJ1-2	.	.	TGTGCCAGCAGCTTGGGGGGGCATGAGGATGGCTACACCTTC	CASSLGGHEDGYTF